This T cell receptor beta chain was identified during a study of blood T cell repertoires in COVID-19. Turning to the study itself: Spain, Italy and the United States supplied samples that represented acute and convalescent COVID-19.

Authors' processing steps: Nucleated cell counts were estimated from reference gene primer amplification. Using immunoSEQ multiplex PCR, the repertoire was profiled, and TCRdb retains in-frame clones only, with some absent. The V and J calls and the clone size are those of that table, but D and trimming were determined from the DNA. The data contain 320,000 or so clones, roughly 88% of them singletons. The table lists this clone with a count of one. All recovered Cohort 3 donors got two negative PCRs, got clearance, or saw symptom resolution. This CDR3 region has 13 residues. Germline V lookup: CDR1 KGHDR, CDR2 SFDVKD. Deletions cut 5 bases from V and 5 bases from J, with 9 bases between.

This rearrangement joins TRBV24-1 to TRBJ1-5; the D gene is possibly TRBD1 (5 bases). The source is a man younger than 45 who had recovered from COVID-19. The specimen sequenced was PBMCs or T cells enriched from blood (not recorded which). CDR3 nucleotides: TGTGCCACCAGTGTCAGGGAGGATCAGCCCCAGCATTTT. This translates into CATSVREDQPQHF.